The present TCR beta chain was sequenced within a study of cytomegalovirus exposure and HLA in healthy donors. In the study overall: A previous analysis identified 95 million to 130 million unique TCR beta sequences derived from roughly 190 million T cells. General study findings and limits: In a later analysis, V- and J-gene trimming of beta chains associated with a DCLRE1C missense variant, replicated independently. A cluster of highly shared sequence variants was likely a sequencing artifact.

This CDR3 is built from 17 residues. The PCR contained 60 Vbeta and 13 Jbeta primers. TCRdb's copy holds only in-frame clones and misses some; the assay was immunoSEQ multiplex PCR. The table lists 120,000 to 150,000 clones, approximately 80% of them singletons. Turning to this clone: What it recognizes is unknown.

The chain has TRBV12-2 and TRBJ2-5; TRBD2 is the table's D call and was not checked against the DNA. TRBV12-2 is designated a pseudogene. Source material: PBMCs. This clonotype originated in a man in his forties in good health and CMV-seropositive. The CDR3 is CASRLVRGTSDEETQYF. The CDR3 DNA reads TGTGCAAGTCGCTTAGTAAGGGGGACTAGCGATGAAGAGACCCAGTACTTC.